A single sample gave rise to the 14 T cell receptor beta chains below, sequenced in a study of CD8 T cells in ankylosing spondylitis. Points from the study as a whole: In ankylosing spondylitis blood, a motif of about 8 highly homologous TCR beta variants appeared characteristic.

Via MiXCR, TCRdb re-called the 5' RACE reads, giving one row per CDR3 protein. Of 200,000 to 250,000 distinct CDR3 sequences in the sample, about 16% were seen once. These receptors' antigens are unknown. Sequenced: blood, either unsorted or a sorted T cell fraction (not recorded which). These receptors were obtained from a male donor with ankylosing spondylitis.

The rearrangement uses TRBV7-9 and TRBJ2-1; 8 positions agree with TRBD2. The length of the CDR3 is 15 residues. With V trimmed by 5 bases and J by 4 bases, 7 bases remained unmatched. Germline V gene lookup returns CDR1 SEHNR and CDR2 FQNEAQ (reference sequence). The CDR3 spells CASSPLAAPYNEQFF. Here the CDR3 DNA reads TGTGCCAGCAGCCCACTAGCGGCCCCGTACAATGAGCAGTTCTTC.

This clonotype was recorded a few times. The V call is TRBV9, the J call TRBJ1-2, with D possibly TRBD1 on 6 matching bases. This CDR3 contains 12 residues. Looked up from germline, CDR1 is SGDLS and CDR2 is YYNGEE. Trimming shortened V by 4 bases and J by 8 bases, and 12 bases separated the two germline ends. CDR3 in amino acids: CASSTWTVGYTF. CDR3 bases: TGTGCCAGCAGCACGTGGACAGTCGGCTACACCTTC.

V and J are TRBV10-3 and TRBJ2-3; D could derive from TRBD1 or TRBD2 (5 bases each). The V and J ends lost 0 bases and 6 bases respectively, with 10 bases between them. The CDR3 is 14 amino acids. The germline V gene has CDR1 ENHRY and CDR2 SYGVKD. The CDR3 coding sequence is TGTGCCATCAGTGAGTCGGGGGTCACTGATACGCAGTATTTT. Translating gives CAISESGVTDTQYF.

The J gene is TRBJ2-2, the V gene TRBV5-1; D is uncertain. From germline, CDR1 is SGHRS and CDR2 YFSETQ. Trimming cost V 4 bases and J 0 bases, with 13 bases left between them. The CDR3 consists of 16 residues. CDR3 region: CASSQRGPTNTGELFF. The CDR3 region has the DNA TGCGCCAGCAGCCAACGCGGACCGACGAACACCGGGGAGCTGTTTTTT.

The CDR3 reads CASSQDWGGGQPQHF. CDR3 DNA: TGCGCCAGCAGCCAAGATTGGGGAGGAGGTCAGCCCCAGCATTTT. The chain combines TRBV4-1 with TRBJ1-5; D uncertain. Per germline, CDR1 MGHRA and CDR2 YSYEKL. Trimming removed 0 bases from V and 6 bases from J, with 12 bases in between. This CDR3 comprises 15 residues.

Only a few counts were recorded for this clonotype. The chain combines TRBV5-8 with TRBJ2-7; TRBD1 agrees at 7 bases. This CDR3 spans 14 amino acids. Germline lookup yields CDR1 SGHTS and CDR2 YDEGEE. The V and J ends lost 2 bases and 2 bases, in that order; junction bases with no gene match: 4. The CDR3 region is CASSFPGTAYEQYF. Written as DNA, the CDR3 is TGTGCCAGCAGCTTTCCTGGGACAGCCTACGAGCAGTACTTC.

This clonotype has only a few counts. This chain's CDR3 is CASSQDSAGTNTEAFF. The CDR3 nucleotides read TGCGCCAGCAGCCAAGATAGTGCAGGGACGAACACTGAAGCTTTCTTT. The chain uses TRBV4-1 and TRBJ1-1; possible D gene TRBD1, 5 bases. Germline CDR1 is MGHRA and CDR2 is YSYEKL. The CDR3 is made up of 16 amino acids. V dropped 0 bases and J dropped 1 base, with 12 bases sitting between them.

The rearrangement uses TRBV28 and TRBJ2-1, with 8 bases that match TRBD1. The length of the CDR3 is 15 residues. Trimming cost V 4 bases and J 4 bases; bases outside gene matches: 6. CDR1 is MDHEN and CDR2 is SYDVKM in the germline V gene. In nucleotides, the CDR3 is TGTGCCAGCAGTTCCCAGGGGGCACGATACAATGAGCAGTTCTTC. This encodes CASSSQGARYNEQFF.

The chain combines TRBV4-3 with TRBJ2-7, with TRBD2 matching over 7 bases. The CDR3 loop spans 16 amino acids. Germline V gene lookup returns CDR1 LGHNA and CDR2 YSLEER. V lost 0 bases to trimming and J lost 7 bases; unmatched junction nucleotides: 12. The CDR3 spells CASSQDRVAGVGEQYF. The DNA of the CDR3 is TGCGCCAGCAGCCAAGATCGGGTTGCGGGAGTTGGGGAGCAGTACTTC.

The chain is built from TRBV7-9 and TRBJ2-2; 7 positions agree with TRBD1. Germline loops: CDR1 SEHNR, CDR2 FQNEAQ (reference sequence). This CDR3 region has 16 residues. J gave up 4 bases and V 5 bases, and 10 bases lay outside the gene matches. CDR3 in amino acids: CASSPRQGWGTGELFF. CDR3 coding DNA: TGTGCCAGCAGCCCAAGACAGGGTTGGGGCACCGGGGAGCTGTTTTTT.

The table lists this clonotype with a few counts. The chain employs TRBV4-1 and TRBJ2-7, with 9 bases identical to TRBD2. Germline V CDR1 and CDR2: MGHRA, YSYEKL. With 5 bases clipped from V and 3 bases from J, the junction kept 8 bases outside the gene matches. CDR3 length: 15 residues. This CDR3 reads CASSASLAGYYEQYF. The CDR3, as DNA: TGCGCCAGCAGCGCCTCCCTAGCGGGGTACTACGAGCAGTACTTC.

This clonotype has only a few counts. The chain uses TRBV5-1 and TRBJ2-1, with 8 nucleotides matching TRBD1. The ends lost 0 bases at V and 7 bases at J; junction bases unmatched: 15. Germline CDR1 is SGHRS and CDR2 is YFSETQ. The CDR3 is 18 residues long. In nucleotides, the CDR3 is TGCGCCAGCAGCTTGGGAGTCATGCAGGGGGCTTCGCCTAATGAGCAGTTCTTC. Translation gives CASSLGVMQGASPNEQFF.

This clonotype has more than one count but fewer than ten. CDR3 in DNA: TGTGCCAGCAGTCACCTCATTTGGGAGGAACTGTTTTTT. Encoded protein: CASSHLIWEELFF. The genes are TRBV6-6 and TRBJ1-4, with unresolved D. The V and J ends lost 5 bases and 12 bases respectively, with 16 bases between them. Per the germline V gene, CDR1 is MNHNY and CDR2 is SVGAGI (reference sequence). CDR3 length: 13 amino acids.

In its sample, this clonotype was seen a few times. The chain has TRBV9 and TRBJ2-7, with D uncertain. V was shortened by 3 bases and J by 7 bases, with 11 bases between the two germline ends. CDR1 SGDLS and CDR2 YYNGEE come from the germline V gene. This CDR3 contains 12 residues. CDR3 in amino acids: CASSAPLGEQYF. CDR3 DNA sequence: TGTGCCAGCAGCGCCCCGCTAGGTGAGCAGTACTTC.